This is a list of T cell receptor beta chains from one sample in a study of cytomegalovirus exposure and HLA in healthy donors. Here immunoSEQ multiplex PCR was the method, and the copy in TCRdb shows in-frame clones only, minus some. The sample lists over 100,000 clones, roughly a tenth seen once, with roughly 5% in the top ten. The sequenced sample consisted of PBMCs. The source of these receptors is a man aged 40-50 years in good health and CMV-seropositive. Each CDR3 is given with its conserved first and last residue.

J | V | CDR3
TRBJ2-5 | TRBV7-9 | CASSLLSLAGETQYF
TRBJ1-1 | TRBV19 | CATRQGQGVPEAFF
TRBJ2-7 | TRBV25-1 | CASSDPGSIGEQYF
TRBJ1-3 | TRBV5-1 | CASSSTGGSGNTIYF
. | TRBV7-9 | CASSQGGEQYF
TRBJ2-1 | TRBV6-4 | CASSDTLGQGTMLFF
TRBJ2-1 | TRBV11-3 | CASSLGGEQFF
TRBJ1-1 | TRBV10-3 | CAISEGGTEAFF
TRBJ2-1 | TRBV5-1 | CASSLPSGEQFF
TRBJ2-1 | TRBV28 | CASSSSRGRNEQFF
TRBJ1-1 | TRBV10-3 | CAISAPRGAFF
TRBJ2-5 | TRBV11-3 | CASSPSVLGETQYF
TRBJ2-5 | TRBV6-1 | CASRRGWKETQYF
TRBJ2-5 | TRBV9 | CASSGGEGRENRGETQYF
TRBJ1-2 | TRBV7-2 | CASTPGGRTNLYGYTF
TRBJ2-7 | TRBV4-1 | CASSQAVLAGNYEQYF